The 3 T cell receptor beta chains presented below share a single source sample, sequenced in a study of blood T cells in healthy people across ages (dated by TCRdb to about 2015). The protocol used for the library was 5' RACE. The instrument was an Illumina HiSeq 2500. A second PCR of roughly 7 to 12 cycles was run with a J-beta primer mix and a sample-barcoded 5' primer. The raw public reads went through TCRdb reprocessing: fastp at Q25, MiXCR clone calling, in-frame beta chains kept. Merged by CDR3 protein, the rows form single entries marked with the most common genes and DNA. Present in this sample are around 1,700,000 distinct CDR3 sequences, roughly 30% of which were seen just once. The top ten clonotypes cover roughly 8% of the sample. The sequenced sample was blood. All receptors come from a woman aged 30 to 39 in good health.

V usage is TRBV5-1 and J usage is TRBJ2-1; TRBD2 agrees at 8 bases. The CDR3 totals 17 residues. Germline V gene data show CDR1 as SGHRS and CDR2 as YFSETQ. V shed 0 bases, J shed 1 base, and the junction held 6 bases outside the gene matches. The DNA of the CDR3 is TGCGCCAGCAGCTTGGGTGCGGGGGGTAGGTCCTACAATGAGCAGTTCTTC. This gives the protein CASSLGAGGRSYNEQFF.

This clonotype was recorded a few times. This sequence joins TRBV6-1 and TRBJ1-2; 7 positions match TRBD1. This CDR3 comprises 13 residues. V shed 6 bases and J 9 bases; nucleotides not matched to a gene: 10. The germline V gene encodes CDR1 MNHNS and CDR2 SASEGT. The CDR3 spells CASRETGEVSYTF. The CDR3 bases are TGTGCCAGCAGAGAAACAGGGGAAGTCAGCTACACCTTC.

This chain uses TRBV29-1 with TRBJ1-1; no firm D call. Germline assignment: CDR1 SQVTM and CDR2 ANQGSEA. The CDR3 is 12 amino acids. Trimming stripped 5 bases from V and 8 bases from J, with 15 bases between. The CDR3 DNA follows: TGCAGCGTTCCCGGGATATGGGCAGAAGCTTTCTTT. It encodes CSVPGIWAEAFF.